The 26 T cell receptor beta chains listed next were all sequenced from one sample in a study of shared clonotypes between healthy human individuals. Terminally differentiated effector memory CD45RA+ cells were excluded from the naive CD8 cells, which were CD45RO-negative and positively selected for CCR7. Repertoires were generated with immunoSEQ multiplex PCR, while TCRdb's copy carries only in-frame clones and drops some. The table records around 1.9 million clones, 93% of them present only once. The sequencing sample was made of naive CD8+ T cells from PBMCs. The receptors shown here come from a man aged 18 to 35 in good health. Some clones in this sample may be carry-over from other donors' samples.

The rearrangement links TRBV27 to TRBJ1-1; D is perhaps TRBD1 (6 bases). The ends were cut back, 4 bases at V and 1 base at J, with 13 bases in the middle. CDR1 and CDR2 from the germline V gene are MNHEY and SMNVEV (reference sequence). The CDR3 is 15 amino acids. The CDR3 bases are TGTGCCAGCAGTTCCCGAGGGGGACGGAACACTGAAGCTTTCTTT. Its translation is CASSSRGGRNTEAFF.

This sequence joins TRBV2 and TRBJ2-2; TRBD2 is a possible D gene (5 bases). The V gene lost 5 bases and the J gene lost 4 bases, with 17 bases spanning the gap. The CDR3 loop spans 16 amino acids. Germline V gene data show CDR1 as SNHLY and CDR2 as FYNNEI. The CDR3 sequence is CASSNWVQRATGELFF. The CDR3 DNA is TGTGCCAGCAGTAATTGGGTCCAGAGGGCCACCGGGGAGCTGTTTTTT.

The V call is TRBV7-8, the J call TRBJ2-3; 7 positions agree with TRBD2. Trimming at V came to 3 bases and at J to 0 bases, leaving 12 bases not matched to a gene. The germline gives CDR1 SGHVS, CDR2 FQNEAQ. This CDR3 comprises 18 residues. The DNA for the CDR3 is TGTGCCAGCAGCTTGGAACTAGCGCTCTCCTCTAGCACAGATACGCAGTATTTT. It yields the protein CASSLELALSSSTDTQYF.

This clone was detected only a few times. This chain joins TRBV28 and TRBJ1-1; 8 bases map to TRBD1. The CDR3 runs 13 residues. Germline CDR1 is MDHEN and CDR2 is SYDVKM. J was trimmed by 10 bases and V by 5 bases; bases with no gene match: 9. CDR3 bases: TGTGCCAGCAGTCCATTTATCACAGGGGGAGCTTTCTTT. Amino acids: CASSPFITGGAFF.

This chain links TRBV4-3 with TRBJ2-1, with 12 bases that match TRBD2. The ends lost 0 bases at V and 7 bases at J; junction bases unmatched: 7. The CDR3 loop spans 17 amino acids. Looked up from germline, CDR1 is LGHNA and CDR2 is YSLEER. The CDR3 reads CASSQDIATSGRNEQFF. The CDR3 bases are TGCGCCAGCAGCCAAGATATCGCGACTAGCGGGAGAAATGAGCAGTTCTTC.

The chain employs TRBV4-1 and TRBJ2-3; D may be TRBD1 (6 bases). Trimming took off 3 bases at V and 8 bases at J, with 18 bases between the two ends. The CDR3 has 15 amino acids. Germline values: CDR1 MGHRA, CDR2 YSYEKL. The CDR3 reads CASSQGSGVVGTQYF. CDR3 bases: TGCGCCAGCAGCCAGGGGTCAGGGGTGGTCGGTACGCAGTATTTT.

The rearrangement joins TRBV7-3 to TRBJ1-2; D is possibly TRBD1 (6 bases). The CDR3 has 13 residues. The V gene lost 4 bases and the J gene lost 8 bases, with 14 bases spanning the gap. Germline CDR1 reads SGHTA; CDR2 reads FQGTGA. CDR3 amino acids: CASSSMGQDGYTF. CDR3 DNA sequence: TGTGCCAGCAGCTCCATGGGACAAGACGGCTACACCTTC.

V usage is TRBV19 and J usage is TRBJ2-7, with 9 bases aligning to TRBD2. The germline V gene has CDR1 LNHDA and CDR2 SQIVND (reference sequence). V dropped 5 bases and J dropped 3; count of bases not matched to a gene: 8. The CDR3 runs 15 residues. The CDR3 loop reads CASSLRVAGVYEQYF. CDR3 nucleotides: TGTGCCAGTAGTCTCAGGGTAGCGGGAGTCTACGAGCAGTACTTC.

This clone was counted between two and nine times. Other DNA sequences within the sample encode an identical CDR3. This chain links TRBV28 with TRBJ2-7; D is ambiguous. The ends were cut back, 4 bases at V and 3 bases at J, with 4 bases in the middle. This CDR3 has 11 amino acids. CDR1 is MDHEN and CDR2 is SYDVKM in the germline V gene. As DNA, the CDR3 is TGTGCCAGCAGTTCCAACTACGAGCAGTACTTC. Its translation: CASSSNYEQYF.

CDR3 nucleotide sequence: TGTGCCAGCTCACCACTAGGGACAGGGAGCTATGGCTACACCTTC. This encodes CASSPLGTGSYGYTF. The rearrangement joins TRBV18 to TRBJ1-2; 9 bases are shared with TRBD1. Trimming removed 1 base from V and 4 bases from J; junction bases left unmatched: 4. This CDR3 contains 15 residues. The germline V gene encodes CDR1 KGHSH and CDR2 LQKENI.

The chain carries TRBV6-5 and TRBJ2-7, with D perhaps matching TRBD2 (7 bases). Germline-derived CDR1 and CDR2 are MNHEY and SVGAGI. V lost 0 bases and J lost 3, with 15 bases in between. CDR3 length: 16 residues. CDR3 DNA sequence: TGTGCCAGCAGTTACTCCACGGCAGGGGAGGGCTACGAGCAGTACTTC. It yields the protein CASSYSTAGEGYEQYF.

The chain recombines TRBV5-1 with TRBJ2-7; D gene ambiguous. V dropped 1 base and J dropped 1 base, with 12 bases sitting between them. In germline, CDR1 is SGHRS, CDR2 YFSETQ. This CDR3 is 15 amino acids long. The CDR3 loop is CASSLRADPSYEQYF. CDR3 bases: TGCGCCAGCAGCTTGCGGGCGGATCCATCCTACGAGCAGTACTTC.

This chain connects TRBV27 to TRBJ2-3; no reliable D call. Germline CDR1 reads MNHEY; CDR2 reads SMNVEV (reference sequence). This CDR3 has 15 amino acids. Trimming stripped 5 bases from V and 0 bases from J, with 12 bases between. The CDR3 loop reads CASSPSPHSTDTQYF. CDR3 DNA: TGTGCCAGCAGTCCTTCCCCCCATAGCACAGATACGCAGTATTTT.

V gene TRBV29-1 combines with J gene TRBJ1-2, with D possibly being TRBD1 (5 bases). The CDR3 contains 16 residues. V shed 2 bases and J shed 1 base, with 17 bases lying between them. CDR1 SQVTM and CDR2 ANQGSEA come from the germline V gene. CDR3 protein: CSVERPQGGVNYGYTF. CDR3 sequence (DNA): TGCAGCGTTGAAAGACCCCAGGGAGGGGTTAACTATGGCTACACCTTC.

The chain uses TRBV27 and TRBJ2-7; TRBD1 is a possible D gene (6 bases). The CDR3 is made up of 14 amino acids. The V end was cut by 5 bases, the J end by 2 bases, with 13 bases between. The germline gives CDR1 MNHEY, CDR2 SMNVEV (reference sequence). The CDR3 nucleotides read TGTGCCAGCAGTAACCGGGACAAGACCTACGAGCAGTACTTC. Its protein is CASSNRDKTYEQYF.

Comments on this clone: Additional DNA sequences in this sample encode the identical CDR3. The CDR3 is CASSEFLGQGTHEQYF. The CDR3 DNA reads TGTGCCAGCAGTGAGTTCTTGGGACAGGGGACCCACGAGCAGTACTTC. This chain connects TRBV2 to TRBJ2-7, with 10 bases that match TRBD1. This CDR3 comprises 16 residues. J gave up 5 bases and V 3 bases, and 10 bases lay outside the gene matches. Germline-derived CDR1 and CDR2 are SNHLY and FYNNEI. Combining the CDR3 with reference TRBV2 and TRBJ2-7 gives the whole variable domain EPEVTQTPSHQVTQMGQEVILRCVPISNHLYFYWYRQILGQKVEFLVSFYNNEISEKSEIFDDQFSVERPDGSNFTLKIRSTKLEDSAMYFCASSEFLGQGTHEQYFGPGTRLTVT.

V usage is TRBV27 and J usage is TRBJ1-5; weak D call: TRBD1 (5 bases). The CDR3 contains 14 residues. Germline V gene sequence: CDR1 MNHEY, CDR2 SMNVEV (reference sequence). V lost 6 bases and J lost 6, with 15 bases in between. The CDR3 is CASSRPGRGQPQHF. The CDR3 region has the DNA TGTGCCAGCAGCCGACCAGGGAGAGGTCAGCCCCAGCATTTT.

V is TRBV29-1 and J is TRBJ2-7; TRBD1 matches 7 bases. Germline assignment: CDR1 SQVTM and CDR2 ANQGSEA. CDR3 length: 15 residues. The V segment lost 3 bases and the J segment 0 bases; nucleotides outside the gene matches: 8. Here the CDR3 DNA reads TGCAGCGTTGAGCTGGTACAGGGGTTCTCCTACGAGCAGTACTTC. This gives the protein CSVELVQGFSYEQYF.

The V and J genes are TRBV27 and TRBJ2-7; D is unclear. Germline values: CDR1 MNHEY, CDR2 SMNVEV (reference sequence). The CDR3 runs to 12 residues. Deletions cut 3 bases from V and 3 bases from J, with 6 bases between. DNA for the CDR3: TGTGCCAGCAGTTTCAACCTCTACGAGCAGTACTTC. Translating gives CASSFNLYEQYF.

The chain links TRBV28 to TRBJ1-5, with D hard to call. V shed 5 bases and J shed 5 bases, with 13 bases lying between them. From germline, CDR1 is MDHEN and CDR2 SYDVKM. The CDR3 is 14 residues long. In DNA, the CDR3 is TGTGCCAGCAGTCCGCCGACCGACCATCAGCCCCAGCATTTT. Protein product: CASSPPTDHQPQHF.

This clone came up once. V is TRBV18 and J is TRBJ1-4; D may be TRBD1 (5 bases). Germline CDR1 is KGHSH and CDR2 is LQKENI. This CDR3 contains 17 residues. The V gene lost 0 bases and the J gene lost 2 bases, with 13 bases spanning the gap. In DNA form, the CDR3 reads TGTGCCAGCTCACCACCCAAGGGGCTCTCGACTAATGAAAAACTGTTTTTT. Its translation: CASSPPKGLSTNEKLFF. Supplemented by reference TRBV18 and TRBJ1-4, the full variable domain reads NAGVMQNPRHLVRRRGQEARLRCSPMKGHSHVYWYRQLPEEGLKFMVYLQKENIIDESGMPKERFSAEFPKEGPSILRIQQVVRGDSAAYFCASSPPKGLSTNEKLFFGSGTQLSVL.

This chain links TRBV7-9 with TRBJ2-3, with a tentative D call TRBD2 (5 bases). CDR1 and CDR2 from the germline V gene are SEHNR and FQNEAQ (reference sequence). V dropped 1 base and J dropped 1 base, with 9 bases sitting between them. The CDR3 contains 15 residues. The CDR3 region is CASSLESRGTDTQYF. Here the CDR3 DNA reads TGTGCCAGCAGCTTAGAGTCGAGGGGCACAGATACGCAGTATTTT.

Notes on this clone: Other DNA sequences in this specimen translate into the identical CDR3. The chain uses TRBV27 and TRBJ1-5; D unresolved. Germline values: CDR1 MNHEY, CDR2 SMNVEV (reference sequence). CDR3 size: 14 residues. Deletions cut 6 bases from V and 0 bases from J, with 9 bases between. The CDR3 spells CASSYGPSNQPQHF. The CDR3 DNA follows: TGTGCCAGCAGCTACGGGCCTAGCAATCAGCCCCAGCATTTT.

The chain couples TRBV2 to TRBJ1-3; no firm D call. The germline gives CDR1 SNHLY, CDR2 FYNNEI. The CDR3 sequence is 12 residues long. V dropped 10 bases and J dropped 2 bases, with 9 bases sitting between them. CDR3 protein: CATDGPGNTIYF. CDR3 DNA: TGTGCCACCGATGGGCCTGGAAACACCATATATTTT.

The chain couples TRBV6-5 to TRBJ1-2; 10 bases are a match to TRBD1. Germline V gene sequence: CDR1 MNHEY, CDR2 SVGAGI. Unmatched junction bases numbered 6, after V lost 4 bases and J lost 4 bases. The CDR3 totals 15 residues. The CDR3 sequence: CASSSTTGGSYGYTF. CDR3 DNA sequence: TGTGCCAGCAGTTCCACGACAGGGGGCTCCTATGGCTACACCTTC.

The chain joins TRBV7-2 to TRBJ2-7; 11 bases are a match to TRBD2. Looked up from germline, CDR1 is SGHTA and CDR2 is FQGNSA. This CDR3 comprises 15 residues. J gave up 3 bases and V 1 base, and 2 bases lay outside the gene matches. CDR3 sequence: CASSLELAGGYEQYF. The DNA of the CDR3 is TGTGCCAGCAGCTTAGAGCTAGCGGGAGGCTACGAGCAGTACTTC.